A single sample is the source of the 30 T cell receptor beta chains below, sequenced in a study of blood T cells in healthy people across ages. Combining a sample-barcoded 5' primer with a J-beta primer mix, a second PCR ran for 7 to 11 cycles. One entry per CDR3 protein, called by TCRdb with MiXCR from the 5' RACE reads. The sample lists hundreds of thousands of distinct CDR3 sequences, about 59% occurring once. Sequenced material: blood. The receptors were gathered from a man aged 25-45 years in good health.

The chain employs TRBV20-1 and TRBJ2-5; the match to TRBD2 covers 7 bases. J gave up 5 bases and V 5 bases, and 11 bases lay outside the gene matches. This CDR3 has 14 residues. Germline V lookup: CDR1 DFQATT, CDR2 SNEGSKA (reference sequence). The CDR3 is CSARGVWSGETQYF. The CDR3 DNA follows: TGCAGTGCTCGGGGGGTGTGGTCTGGGGAGACCCAGTACTTC.

The chain links TRBV7-3 to TRBJ1-1; D gene uncertain. CDR3 length equals 14 residues. In germline, CDR1 is SGHTA, CDR2 FQGTGA. V dropped 4 bases and J dropped 5 bases, with 14 bases sitting between them. This CDR3 is CASSSRGGRTEAFF. The CDR3 DNA sequence: TGTGCCAGCAGCTCCCGTGGTGGTAGGACTGAAGCTTTCTTT.

The chain combines TRBV6-2 or TRBV6-3 with TRBJ1-6; 8 nucleotides line up with TRBD1. This CDR3 contains 16 residues. V was pared by 7 bases and J by 9 bases, with 14 bases of the junction left unmatched. Germline CDR1 is MNHEY and CDR2 is SVGEGT. This chain's CDR3 is CASNGWQGAEASPLHF. CDR3 DNA sequence: TGTGCCAGCAACGGTTGGCAGGGGGCCGAAGCTTCACCCCTCCACTTT.

The CDR3 spells CASSMDLGSYEQYF. CDR3 coding DNA: TGCGCCAGCAGCATGGATCTGGGGTCCTACGAGCAGTACTTC. The chain has TRBV5-1 and TRBJ2-7; unclear D gene. Trimming cost V 4 bases and J 1 base, with 12 bases left between them. The CDR3 length is 14 residues. CDR1 SGHRS and CDR2 YFSETQ come from the germline V gene.

V and J are TRBV7-2 and TRBJ2-5; D gene uncertain. V shed 3 bases and J shed 11 bases, with 22 bases lying between them. CDR1 is SGHTA and CDR2 is FQGNSA in the germline V gene. The CDR3 runs to 15 residues. CDR3 sequence reads: CASSFEAVYGNEQYF. The CDR3 DNA reads as TGTGCCAGCAGCTTTGAGGCAGTCTATGGAAATGAGCAGTACTTC.

The V call is TRBV4-2, the J call TRBJ2-4; D is undetermined. Near its end, the DNA agrees better with TRBJ2-7, so the J call may be wrong. The germline V gene has CDR1 LGHNA and CDR2 YNFKEQ. This CDR3 contains 13 residues. The DNA for the CDR3 is TGTGCCAGCAGCCAAGCGTTTAGGCACGAGCAGTACTTC. This gives the protein CASSQAFRHEQYF.

The chain employs TRBV20-1 and TRBJ1-6; 9 nucleotides line up with TRBD1. CDR3 length equals 15 residues. Germline V lookup: CDR1 DFQATT, CDR2 SNEGSKA (reference sequence). Trimming cost V 6 bases and J 8 bases; bases outside gene matches: 11. CDR3 amino acids: CSAQQGAERDSPLHF. In DNA, the CDR3 is TGCAGTGCCCAACAGGGGGCGGAGAGAGATTCACCCCTCCACTTT.

The V and J genes are TRBV7-2 and TRBJ1-5; D remains unclear. The CDR3 contains 13 residues. From germline, CDR1 is SGHTA and CDR2 FQGNSA. The V gene lost 5 bases and the J gene lost 7 bases, with 12 bases spanning the gap. The CDR3 DNA is TGTGCCAGCAGCGCAGAAGGTGGGCAGCCCCAGCATTTT. It encodes CASSAEGGQPQHF.

The genes are TRBV6-2 or TRBV6-3 and TRBJ2-1, with 14 bases fitting TRBD2. V was pared by 4 bases and J by 0 bases, with 8 bases of the junction left unmatched. Per the germline V gene, CDR1 is MNHEY and CDR2 is SVGEGT. The CDR3 runs to 19 residues. Here the CDR3 DNA reads TGTGCCAGCAGTTTCAACCCTGGGACTAGCGGGGGCTCCTACAATGAGCAGTTCTTC. Protein: CASSFNPGTSGGSYNEQFF.

This clonotype turned up a few times. The V and J genes are TRBV7-9 and TRBJ2-7, with a weak D call TRBD2 (6 bases). The CDR3 runs 14 residues. CDR1 and CDR2 (germline): SEHNR, FQNEAQ (reference sequence). The V end was cut by 3 bases, the J end by 4 bases, with 13 bases between. The CDR3 nucleotides are TGTGCCAGCAGCTTCGCGGGGTCGGATTACGAGCAGTACTTC. It codes for CASSFAGSDYEQYF.

As DNA, the CDR3 is TGTGCCAGCAGCCAAATGGGACTAGTGAACGAGCAGTACTTC. As protein: CASSQMGLVNEQYF. This rearrangement joins TRBV4-2 to TRBJ2-5; 8 bases are shared with TRBD2. The DNA matches TRBJ2-7 better at its end, which makes the J call doubtful. Germline values: CDR1 LGHNA, CDR2 YNFKEQ. CDR3 length: 14 amino acids.

The DNA for the CDR3 is TGTGCCAGCAGCTTGACTACGGAGGGCACCGGGGAGCTGTTTTTT. This encodes CASSLTTEGTGELFF. The rearrangement joins TRBV7-9 to TRBJ2-2, with a possible D match to TRBD2 (6 bases). The CDR3 has 15 residues. The V and J ends lost 3 bases and 4 bases respectively, with 12 bases between them. Germline CDR1 and CDR2: SEHNR and FQNEAQ (reference sequence). Full variable domain (outside the CDR3, taken from reference TRBV7-9 and TRBJ2-2): DTGVSQNPRHKITKRGQNVTFRCDPISEHNRLYWYRQTLGQGPEFLTYFQNEAQLEKSRLLSDRFSAERPKGSFSTLEIQRTEQGDSAMYLCASSLTTEGTGELFFGEGSRLTVL.

This sequence joins TRBV5-1 and TRBJ1-2, with 7 bases aligning to TRBD1. From germline, CDR1 is SGHRS and CDR2 YFSETQ. The CDR3 runs to 14 residues. With 6 bases clipped from V and 3 bases from J, the junction kept 8 bases outside the gene matches. This CDR3 is CASKQGFRDYGYTF. CDR3 in DNA: TGCGCCAGCAAACAGGGGTTCCGGGACTATGGCTACACCTTC.

The chain joins TRBV29-1 to TRBJ1-2; unclear D gene. Trimming shortened V by 5 bases and J by 3 bases, and 13 bases separated the two germline ends. The CDR3 length is 13 residues. The germline gives CDR1 SQVTM, CDR2 ANQGSEA. The CDR3 sequence is CSVSDGAHYGYTF. The CDR3 DNA sequence: TGCAGCGTTTCCGACGGAGCACACTATGGCTACACCTTC.

The chain is built from TRBV6-5 and TRBJ1-1; 8 bases are shared with TRBD1. The CDR3 extends over 20 amino acids. Germline CDR1 is MNHEY and CDR2 is SVGAGI. The ends lost 1 base at V and 3 bases at J; junction bases unmatched: 19. The CDR3 region has the DNA TGTGCCAGCAGTTACTGGGAAGTCTCAGGGGGCCTAGGCGGGGACACTGAAGCTTTCTTT. Translating gives CASSYWEVSGGLGGDTEAFF.

This clonotype was detected only a few times. V usage is TRBV24-1 and J usage is TRBJ2-6, with D perhaps being TRBD1 or TRBD2 (6 bases each). The CDR3 consists of 17 residues. The germline V and J ends were trimmed by 4 bases and 0 bases, with 12 bases remaining between them. Germline loops: CDR1 KGHDR, CDR2 SFDVKD. In DNA, the CDR3 is TGTGCCACCAGTGAGGGGGGCATCTTCTCTGGGGCCAACGTCCTGACTTTC. As protein: CATSEGGIFSGANVLTF.

The chain's CDR3 is CSAQRTRMDEQFF. CDR3 in DNA: TGCAGTGCTCAAAGGACTAGAATGGATGAGCAGTTCTTC. V is TRBV20-1 and J is TRBJ2-1, with 7 bases fitting TRBD2. With V trimmed by 5 bases and J by 8 bases, 9 bases remained unmatched. There are 13 residues in the CDR3. Germline CDR1 reads DFQATT; CDR2 reads SNEGSKA (reference sequence).

The chain has TRBV7-2 and TRBJ2-5, with a tentative D call TRBD2 (6 bases). This CDR3 is 15 amino acids long. Trimming cost V 5 bases and J 5 bases, with 18 bases left between them. Germline CDR1 and CDR2: SGHTA and FQGNSA. The CDR3 region is CASSPTWGRGETQYF. The DNA for the CDR3 is TGTGCCAGCAGCCCTACGTGGGGCCGGGGGGAGACCCAGTACTTC.

The chain links TRBV20-1 to TRBJ2-1; the match to TRBD1 covers 11 bases. With 0 bases clipped from V and 5 bases from J, the junction kept 15 bases outside the gene matches. Germline CDR1 reads DFQATT; CDR2 reads SNEGSKA (reference sequence). This CDR3 has 19 residues. CDR3 protein: CSARDGPGTGGKGDNEQFF. CDR3 sequence (DNA): TGCAGTGCTAGAGATGGGCCCGGGACAGGGGGGAAGGGGGACAATGAGCAGTTCTTC.

This clonotype was detected only a few times. The chain combines TRBV4-2 with TRBJ2-5; 8 nucleotides align to TRBD2. The CDR3 length is 17 residues. Per the germline V gene, CDR1 is LGHNA and CDR2 is YNFKEQ. V was clipped by 2 bases and J by 0 bases; unmatched bases: 8. The CDR3 region has the DNA TGTGCCAGCAGCCAATCCCCGTGCGGGGGGCACCAAGAGACCCAGTACTTC. Protein product: CASSQSPCGGHQETQYF.

This clonotype is a singleton in its sample. The chain carries TRBV12-3 or TRBV12-4 and TRBJ1-6; D gene uncertain. Deletions cut 7 bases from V and 7 bases from J, with 11 bases between. This CDR3 comprises 13 residues. CDR3 region: CASTELRNSPLHF. Here the CDR3 DNA reads TGTGCCAGCACGGAGTTACGGAATTCACCCCTCCACTTT.

The V and J genes are TRBV14 and TRBJ2-3, with 8 bases matching TRBD2. Trimming cost V 2 bases and J 4 bases; bases outside gene matches: 8. Germline V gives CDR1 SGHDN, CDR2 FVKESK. The CDR3 consists of 16 residues. CDR3: CASSQSLTSGPDTQYF. The CDR3 region has the DNA TGTGCCAGCAGCCAATCCCTCACTAGCGGACCAGATACGCAGTATTTT.

This clonotype was seen a few times. The rearrangement uses TRBV20-1 and TRBJ2-7, with D possibly called TRBD1 or TRBD2 (5 bases each). This CDR3 is 15 amino acids long. V was pared by 3 bases and J by 6 bases, with 21 bases between. CDR1 DFQATT and CDR2 SNEGSKA come from the germline V gene (reference sequence). The DNA of the CDR3 is TGCAGTGCTAGTATACCAGGGACGCACAATACCGAGCAGTACTTC. This codes for CSASIPGTHNTEQYF.

This clonotype was recorded once. The V gene is TRBV28, the J gene TRBJ2-1; no definite D call. V lost 3 bases to trimming and J lost 6 bases, with 9 bases between them. The CDR3 spans 13 residues. CDR1 is MDHEN, CDR2 SYDVKM, per germline. CDR3 nucleotides: TGTGCCAGCAGTTTGGTAACACCCAATGAGCAGTTCTTC. It specifies CASSLVTPNEQFF.

The chain combines TRBV6-1 with TRBJ2-4, with D possibly being TRBD1 (6 bases). The J call could be wrong; TRBJ2-5 is a better fit for the DNA end. CDR1 and CDR2 (germline): MNHNS, SASEGT. The CDR3 sequence is 17 residues long. CDR3 coding DNA: TGTGCCAGCAGTGAAGCGATCGCAGGGGAGCTCCAAGAGACCCAGTACTTC. Protein: CASSEAIAGELQETQYF.

V gene TRBV4-2 combines with J gene TRBJ2-3, with D perhaps matching TRBD2 (5 bases). CDR3 length equals 15 residues. The germline V gene encodes CDR1 LGHNA and CDR2 YNFKEQ. V lost 0 bases and J lost 4, with 11 bases in between. DNA for the CDR3: TGTGCCAGCAGCCAAGATCCCTTGGGAGCAGATACGCAGTATTTT. Residues: CASSQDPLGADTQYF.

This rearrangement joins TRBV7-2 to TRBJ2-7; no clear D gene. V was cut by 4 bases and J by 0 bases, with 10 bases left in between. Germline CDR1 and CDR2: SGHTA and FQGNSA. The CDR3 has 14 residues. The CDR3: CASSWGSPSYEQYF. In DNA form, the CDR3 reads TGTGCCAGCAGCTGGGGTTCACCCTCCTACGAGCAGTACTTC.

This chain links TRBV29-1 with TRBJ2-7, with D possibly matching TRBD1 (5 bases). This CDR3 region has 12 residues. V was shortened by 1 base and J by 2 bases, with 6 bases between the two germline ends. Germline V lookup: CDR1 SQVTM, CDR2 ANQGSEA. The DNA for the CDR3 is TGCAGCGTTGAAGGGACAACCTACGAGCAGTACTTC. This translates into CSVEGTTYEQYF.

CDR3 sequence: CASRMTGDSYEQYF. CDR3 sequence (DNA): TGTGCCAGCAGGATGACAGGGGATAGCTACGAGCAGTACTTC. The chain recombines TRBV28 with TRBJ2-7; 8 bases agree with TRBD1. The CDR3 spans 14 residues. Trimming cost V 6 bases and J 3 bases; bases outside gene matches: 7. CDR1 is MDHEN and CDR2 is SYDVKM in the germline V gene.

The chain recombines TRBV7-2 with TRBJ2-3; possibly TRBD2 for D (5 bases). Germline CDR1 is SGHTA and CDR2 is FQGNSA. This CDR3 has 14 amino acids. V was clipped by 3 bases and J by 0 bases, with 7 bases between them. CDR3 amino acids: CASSFWTSTDTQYF. The DNA for the CDR3 is TGTGCCAGCAGCTTCTGGACTAGCACAGATACGCAGTATTTT.